This TCR beta chain came from a study of sequential checkpoint blockade in melanoma. Treatment specified: randomized to nivolumab then ipilimumab (arm A) or the reverse (arm B). V lost 1 base and J lost 0, with 10 bases in between. CDR3 length equals 16 residues. Germline CDR1 is LGHNA and CDR2 is YSLEER. Libraries were prepared by immunoSEQ multiplex PCR; TCRdb keeps only in-frame clonotypes and omits some of them. The sample has some 10,000 clones, around 73% seen once; the top ten hold about 35%. The V call is TRBV4-3, the J call TRBJ2-4; no reliable D call. Sequences were derived from CD8+ T cells sorted from blood (inferred from file names), sampled from a patient given nivolumab and ipilimumab in sequence. This TCR was sampled from a human donor with melanoma. CDR3: CASSQGLSEAKNIQYF. The CDR3 DNA is TGCGCCAGCAGCCAAGGACTCAGCGAAGCCAAAAACATTCAGTACTTC.